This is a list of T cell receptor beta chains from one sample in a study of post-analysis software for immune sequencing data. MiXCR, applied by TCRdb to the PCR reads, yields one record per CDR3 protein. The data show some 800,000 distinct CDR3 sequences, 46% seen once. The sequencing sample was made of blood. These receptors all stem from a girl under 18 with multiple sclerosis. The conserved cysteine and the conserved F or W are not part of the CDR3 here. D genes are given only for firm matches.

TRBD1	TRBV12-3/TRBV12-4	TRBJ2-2	ASSPGDRGNTGELF
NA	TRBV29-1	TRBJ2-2	SVNTGNTGELF
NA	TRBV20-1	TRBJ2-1	TAAHRNEQF
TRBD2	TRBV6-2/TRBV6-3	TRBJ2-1	ASTQRQVAGHGEQF
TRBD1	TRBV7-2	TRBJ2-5	ASSSDRGDGKTQY
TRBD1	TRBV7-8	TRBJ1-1	ASRPQGAPNPEAF
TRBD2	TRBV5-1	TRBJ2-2	ASNLGTSHTGELF
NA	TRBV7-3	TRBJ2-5	ASSLFPGEETQY
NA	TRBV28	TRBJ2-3	ASSRTGVTQY
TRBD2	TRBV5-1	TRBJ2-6	ASSWGLAQTGANVLT
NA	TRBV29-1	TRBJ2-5	SVEDRAAGTYQETQY
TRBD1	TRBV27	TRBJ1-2	ASSKGQGGSYGYT
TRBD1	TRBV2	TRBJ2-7	ASSADPGQGISYEQY
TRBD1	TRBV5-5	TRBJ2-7	ATSWRQGGYEQY
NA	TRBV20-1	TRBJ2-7	SAPGREKGTYEQY
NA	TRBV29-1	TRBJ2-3	SVDGLGDSTLVTDTQY
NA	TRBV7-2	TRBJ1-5	ASSAKLGQPQH
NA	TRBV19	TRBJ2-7	ASSIGRGRAYEQY
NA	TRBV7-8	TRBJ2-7	ASSLFMGDYEQY
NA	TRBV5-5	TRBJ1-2	ASGLTGTLYGYT
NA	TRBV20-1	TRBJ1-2	SVDTGWDGYT
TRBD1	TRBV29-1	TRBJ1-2	SVSEARQGSGGYT
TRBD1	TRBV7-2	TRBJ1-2	ASSSSSDRVDGYT
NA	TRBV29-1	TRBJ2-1	SADSERNEQF
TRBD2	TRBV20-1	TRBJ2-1	SASAGLPYNEQF
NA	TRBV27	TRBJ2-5	ASSLSRGSETQY
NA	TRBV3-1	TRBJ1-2	ASSQRSGDGGYT
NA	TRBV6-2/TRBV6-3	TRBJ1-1	ASSYPGGDF
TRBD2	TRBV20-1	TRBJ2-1	SALLTSGRINEQF
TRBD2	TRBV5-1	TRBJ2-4	ASSLTSSGRAFRNIQY
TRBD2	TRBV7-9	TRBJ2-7	ASSLAVGLAGYNEQY
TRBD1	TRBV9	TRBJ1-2	ASSVGTGEFYGYT
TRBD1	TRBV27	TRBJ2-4	ASSLFGTGVNIQY
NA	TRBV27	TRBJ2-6	ASGRAGDSGANVLT
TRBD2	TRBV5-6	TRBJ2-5	ASSFLDGRALEQETQY
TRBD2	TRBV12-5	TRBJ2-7	ASGPRSGTEQY
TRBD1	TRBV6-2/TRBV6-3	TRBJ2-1	ASSPRTGRQNNEQF
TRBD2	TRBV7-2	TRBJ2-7	ASSFLAGPLGLADYEQY
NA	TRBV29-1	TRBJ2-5	SVAAAQETQY
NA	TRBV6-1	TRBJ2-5	ASRPGTAWGGVQETQY
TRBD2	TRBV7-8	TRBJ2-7	ASSSLAGFGYEQY
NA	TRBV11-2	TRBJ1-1	ASSLSHMEAF
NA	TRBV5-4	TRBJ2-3	ASSLAGTLTDTQY
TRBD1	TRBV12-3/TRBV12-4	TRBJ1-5	ACSIQGGNQPQH
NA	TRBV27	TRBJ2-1	ASSFGQYNGQF